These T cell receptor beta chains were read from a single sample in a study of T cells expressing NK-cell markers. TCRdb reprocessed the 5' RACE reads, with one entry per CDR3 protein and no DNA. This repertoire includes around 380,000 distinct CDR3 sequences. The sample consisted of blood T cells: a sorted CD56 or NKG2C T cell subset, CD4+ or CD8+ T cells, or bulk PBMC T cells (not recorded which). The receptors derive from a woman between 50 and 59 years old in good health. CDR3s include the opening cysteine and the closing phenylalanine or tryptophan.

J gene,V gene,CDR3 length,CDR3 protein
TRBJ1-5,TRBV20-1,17,CSARRGLPFNSNQPQHF
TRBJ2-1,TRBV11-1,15,CASSPLAGGSGEQFF
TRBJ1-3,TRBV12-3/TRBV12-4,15,CASSLAQPAGNTIYF
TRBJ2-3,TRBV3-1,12,CASSRDRETQYF
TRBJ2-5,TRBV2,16,CASSSHRSQRVETQYF
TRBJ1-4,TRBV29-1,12,CSADQGYEKLFF
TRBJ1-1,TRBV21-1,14,CASSSGTKNTEAFF
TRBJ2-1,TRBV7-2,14,CASSSRWGRNEQFF
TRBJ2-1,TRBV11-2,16,CASSSNGGLSYNEQFF
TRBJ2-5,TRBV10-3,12,CAISETPGTQYF
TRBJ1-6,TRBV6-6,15,CASSYPGGRDSPLHF
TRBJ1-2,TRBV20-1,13,CSARDVQGSGYTF
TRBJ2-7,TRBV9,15,CASSKVSSGRDEQYF
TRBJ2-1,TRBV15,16,CATSRGLAGGDNEQFF
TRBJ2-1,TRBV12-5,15,CASGPGTGVINEQFF
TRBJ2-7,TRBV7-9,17,CASSFTTGTSGTVAKYF
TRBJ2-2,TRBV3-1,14,CASSQDFNTGELFF
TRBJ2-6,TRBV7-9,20,CASSLAQGGSRISGANVLTF
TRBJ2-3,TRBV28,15,CASSLLAGGVDTQYF
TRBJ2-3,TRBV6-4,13,CASSENAEDTQYF
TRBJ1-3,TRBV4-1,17,CASSPGSGKGSGNTIYF
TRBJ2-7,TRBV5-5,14,CASSLAGQLYEQYF
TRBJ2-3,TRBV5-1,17,CASSLTSGHRHTYTQYF
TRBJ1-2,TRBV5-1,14,CASSLLQERRGYTF
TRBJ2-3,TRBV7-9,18,CASVGQDRGLSSTDTQYF
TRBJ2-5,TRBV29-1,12,CSVTGRQETQYF
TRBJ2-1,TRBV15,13,CATSRDLPDEQFF
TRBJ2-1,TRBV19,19,CASSIDLRWISGIRNEQFF
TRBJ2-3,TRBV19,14,CASVDSGRSNTQYF
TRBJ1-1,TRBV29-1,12,CSVVSGNTEAFF
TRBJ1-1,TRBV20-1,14,CSARDSGGVTEAFF
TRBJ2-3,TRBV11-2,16,CASSSGLAGAVDTQYF
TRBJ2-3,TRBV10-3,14,CAIHGETSTDTQYF
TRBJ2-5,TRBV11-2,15,CASSLGTSGEETQYF
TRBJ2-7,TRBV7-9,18,CASSLAQTSGRPTTEQYF
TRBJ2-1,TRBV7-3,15,CASSRTSGSDYEQFF
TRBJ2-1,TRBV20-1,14,CSARDQLAYNEQFF
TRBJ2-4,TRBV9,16,CASSEGQGVAKNIQYF
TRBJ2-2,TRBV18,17,CASSPRLAGVEKGELFF
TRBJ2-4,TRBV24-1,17,CATSDRGGTDDKNIQYF
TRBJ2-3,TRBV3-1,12,CASSHVSDTQYF
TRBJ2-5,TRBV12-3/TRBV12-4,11,CASSQAQTQYF